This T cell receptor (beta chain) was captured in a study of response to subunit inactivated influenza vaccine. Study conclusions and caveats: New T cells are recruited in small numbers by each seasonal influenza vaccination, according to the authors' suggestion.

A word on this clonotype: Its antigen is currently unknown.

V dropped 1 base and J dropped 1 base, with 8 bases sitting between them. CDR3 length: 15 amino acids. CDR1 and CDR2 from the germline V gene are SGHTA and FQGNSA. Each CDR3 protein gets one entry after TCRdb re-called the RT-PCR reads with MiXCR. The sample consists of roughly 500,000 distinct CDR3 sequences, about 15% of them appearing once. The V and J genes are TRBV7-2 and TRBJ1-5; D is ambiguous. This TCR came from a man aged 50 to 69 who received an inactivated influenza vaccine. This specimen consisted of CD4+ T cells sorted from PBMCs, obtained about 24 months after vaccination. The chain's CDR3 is CASSLVSRSNQPQHF. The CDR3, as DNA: TGTGCCAGCAGCTTAGTGTCAAGAAGCAATCAGCCCCAGCATTTT. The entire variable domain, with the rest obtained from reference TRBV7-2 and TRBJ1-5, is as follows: GAGVSQSPSNKVTEKGKDVELRCDPISGHTALYWYRQSLGQGLEFLIYFQGNSAPDKSGLPSDRFSAERTGGSVSTLTIQRTQQEDSAVYLCASSLVSRSNQPQHFGDGTRLSIL.